The 7 T cell receptor beta chains given below trace back to one sample, sequenced in a study of blood T cells in healthy people across ages. Primed by a sample-barcoded 5' primer and a J-beta primer mix, a second PCR proceeded for roughly 6 to 12 cycles. TCRdb reprocessed the 5' RACE reads with MiXCR, giving one entry per CDR3 protein. The sample has approximately 1,100,000 distinct CDR3 sequences; 40% to 50% are singletons. Sequencing was done on a sample of blood. These receptor sequences come from a woman aged 60-75 years in good health.

The rearrangement uses TRBV6-1 and TRBJ1-5; D is undetermined. Trimming removed 3 bases from V and 6 bases from J, with 9 bases in between. CDR1 is MNHNS and CDR2 is SASEGT in the germline V gene. The length of the CDR3 is 13 residues. Here the CDR3 reads CASSEQEGQPQHF. In DNA, the CDR3 is TGTGCCAGCAGTGAGCAGGAGGGTCAGCCCCAGCATTTT.

This rearrangement joins TRBV7-3 to TRBJ2-3; no clear D gene. Germline V CDR1 and CDR2: SGHTA, FQGTGA. V gave up 5 bases and J gave up 6 bases, with 12 bases separating them. This CDR3 region has 13 residues. Here the CDR3 reads CASSGIRSDTQYF. In DNA form, the CDR3 reads TGTGCCAGCAGCGGCATACGGAGTGATACGCAGTATTTT.

This clonotype was seen a few times. The chain joins TRBV5-1 to TRBJ2-7; a weak D match, TRBD1 (6 bases). V was pared by 6 bases and J by 0 bases, with 13 bases between. The V gene's germline CDR1 is SGHRS and CDR2 YFSETQ. This CDR3 comprises 14 residues. The CDR3 nucleotides are TGCGCCAGCAAAATTGGACAGAGCTCCTACGAGCAGTACTTC. It yields the protein CASKIGQSSYEQYF.

On this clonotype itself: A single base separates this from a much larger clone, so it may be a read error. The chain uses TRBV12-3 or TRBV12-4 and TRBJ2-3; possibly TRBD1 or TRBD2 for D (5 bases each). Trimming stripped 6 bases from V and 10 bases from J, with 17 bases between. This CDR3 has 13 residues. CDR3 nucleotide sequence: TGTGCCAGCAGGGAAGACGGGACGGATGCGCAGTATTTT. Protein sequence: CASREDGTDAQYF.

The chain couples TRBV30 to TRBJ2-7; 8 bases are shared with TRBD2. The end of the DNA fits TRBJ2-5 better, so the J call may be wrong. The CDR3 runs to 14 residues. Germline CDR1 GTSNPN, CDR2 SVGIG (reference sequence). The CDR3 DNA reads as TGTGCCTGGAGTGGTGGTAGCGGGGAAGAGACCCAGTACTTC. It codes for CAWSGGSGEETQYF.

V and J are TRBV5-5 and TRBJ2-7; D may match TRBD1 or TRBD2 (5 bases each). V lost 4 bases, J lost 0 bases, and 14 bases lay in between. From germline, CDR1 is SGHKS and CDR2 YYEKEE (reference sequence). The CDR3 extends over 15 amino acids. CDR3 bases: TGTGCCAGCAGCCCCGGGTGGGGGATCTCCTACGAGCAGTACTTC. Residues: CASSPGWGISYEQYF.

This rearrangement joins TRBV12-3 or TRBV12-4 to TRBJ2-5; 7 bases line up with TRBD1. The CDR3 is 16 residues long. V lost 3 bases and J lost 5; bases outside the gene matches: 12. The CDR3 is CASSFWSGQGEETQYF. The DNA for the CDR3 is TGTGCCAGCAGTTTTTGGTCAGGGCAGGGGGAGGAGACCCAGTACTTC.